A single sample is the source of the 28 T cell receptor beta chains below, sequenced in a study of CD8 T cell repertoires and HIV-1 epitope variants. Only in-frame clones appear in the TCRdb table, and some are missing; sequencing was by immunoSEQ multiplex PCR. In the table there are tens of thousands of clones, roughly 81% of which are singletons. The material sequenced was uncultured baseline CD8+ T cells from peripheral blood mononuclear cells (PBMCs). Receptor source: a male donor with HIV.

This clone was found once. The chain couples TRBV4-2 to TRBJ2-3; 7 nucleotides align to TRBD2. Germline V gene sequence: CDR1 LGHNA, CDR2 YNFKEQ. J gave up 5 bases and V 1 base, and 9 bases lay outside the gene matches. CDR3 size: 16 residues. The chain's CDR3 is CASSQGRETQIDTQYF. DNA of the CDR3: TGTGCCAGCAGCCAAGGGCGGGAGACCCAAATAGATACGCAGTATTTT.

The table lists this clone with a count of one. The rearrangement joins TRBV28 to TRBJ1-1, with TRBD1 matching over 8 bases. Germline CDR1 and CDR2: MDHEN and SYDVKM. CDR3 length: 11 amino acids. The CDR3: CVGQGNTEAFF. In nucleotides, the CDR3 is TGTGTTGGACAGGGGAACACTGAAGCTTTCTTT.

The chain employs TRBV6-5 and TRBJ2-7; 9 bases agree with TRBD2. The ends lost 2 bases at V and 2 bases at J; junction bases unmatched: 4. CDR3 length: 15 amino acids. Germline CDR1 reads MNHEY; CDR2 reads SVGAGI. For the CDR3, the DNA is TGTGCCAGCAGTTACGGGCGGGAGGGCCCCTACGAGCAGTACTTC. Amino acid sequence: CASSYGREGPYEQYF.

CDR3 bases: TGTGCCAGCAGTTGGGACAGGGCCACTGAAGCTTTCTTT. This translates into CASSWDRATEAFF. This chain uses TRBV6-5 with TRBJ1-1; 9 bases are shared with TRBD1. V was clipped by 4 bases and J by 4 bases; unmatched bases: 1. Germline assignment: CDR1 MNHEY and CDR2 SVGAGI. The CDR3 runs 13 residues.

The J gene is TRBJ2-7, the V gene TRBV6-5; 11 nucleotides agree with TRBD2. This CDR3 is 16 amino acids long. The germline V gene encodes CDR1 MNHEY and CDR2 SVGAGI. The V segment lost 2 bases and the J segment 6 bases; nucleotides outside the gene matches: 9. CDR3 bases: TGTGCCAGCAGTTACCGGTCTCTTCTAGCGGGAGGCGAGCAGTACTTC. Amino acid sequence: CASSYRSLLAGGEQYF.

The CDR3 nucleotides read TGTGCCAGTAGTGAGGCCATTTACAATGAGCAGTTCTTC. It encodes CASSEAIYNEQFF. This chain uses TRBV19 with TRBJ2-1, with no clear D. Trimming removed 5 bases from V and 4 bases from J, with 9 bases in between. Germline loops: CDR1 LNHDA, CDR2 SQIVND (reference sequence). There are 13 residues in the CDR3.

The rearrangement joins TRBV30 to TRBJ2-7, with 7 bases matching TRBD2. J gave up 3 bases and V 0 bases, and 8 bases lay outside the gene matches. CDR3 size: 15 residues. CDR1 and CDR2 (germline): GTSNPN, SVGIG (reference sequence). The CDR3 DNA reads TGTGCCTGGAGTGTATCCCTAGCGGTAAACTACGAGCAGTACTTC. Translating gives CAWSVSLAVNYEQYF.

Worth noting for this clone: A junction end diverges from the germline sequence, so it may reflect a read error. The V call is TRBV7-2, the J call TRBJ1-4, with TRBD1 as a possible D gene (6 bases). Per the germline V gene, CDR1 is SGHTA and CDR2 is FQGNSA. The CDR3 is made up of 15 amino acids. CDR3 in DNA: TGTGCCAGCAGCTTAGGAGGGTGGTTTGGACAGTACGTTTCCTTT. This sequence encodes CASSLGGWFGQYVSF. The full variable domain, with the rest looked up from reference TRBV7-2 and TRBJ1-4, is GAGVSQSPSNKVTEKGKDVELRCDPISGHTALYWYRQSLGQGLEFLIYFQGNSAPDKSGLPSDRFSAERTGGSVSTLTIQRTQQEDSAVYLCASSLGGWFGQYVSFGSGTQLSVL.

The chain uses TRBV7-9 and TRBJ2-2; no reliable D call. From germline, CDR1 is SEHNR and CDR2 FQNEAQ (reference sequence). The CDR3 runs to 14 residues. V dropped 4 bases and J dropped 4 bases, with 10 bases sitting between them. The CDR3 sequence: CASSWGYGTGELFF. CDR3 nucleotides: TGTGCCAGCAGCTGGGGTTACGGCACCGGGGAGCTGTTTTTT.

This chain connects TRBV30 to TRBJ2-2; 9 bases are a match to TRBD1. The V gene's germline CDR1 is GTSNPN and CDR2 SVGIG (reference sequence). The junction had 6 bases not matched to a gene; V was cut back by 7 bases and J by 6 bases. The CDR3 runs to 13 residues. CDR3: CASETGGAGELFF. CDR3 DNA: TGTGCCTCAGAGACAGGGGGGGCCGGGGAGCTGTTTTTT. The full variable domain, in which reference TRBV30 and TRBJ2-2 provide the parts outside the CDR3, is SQTIHQWPATLVQPVGSPLSLECTVEGTSNPNLYWYRQAAGRGLQLLFYSVGIGQISSEVPQNLSASRPQDRQFILSSKKLLLSDSGFYLCASETGGAGELFFGEGSRLTVL.

The chain links TRBV2 to TRBJ1-2; D call uncertain. The CDR3 loop spans 10 amino acids. The V gene lost 8 bases and the J gene lost 6 bases, with 7 bases spanning the gap. Germline CDR1 and CDR2: SNHLY and FYNNEI. The CDR3 region is CASVDNGYTF. Written as DNA, the CDR3 is TGTGCCAGCGTCGACAATGGCTACACCTTC.

This rearrangement joins TRBV15 to TRBJ1-1, with a possible D match to TRBD1 (6 bases). V shed 3 bases and J shed 3 bases, with 11 bases lying between them. CDR1 is LNHNV and CDR2 is YYDKDF in the germline V gene (reference sequence). The CDR3 spans 14 residues. This chain's CDR3 is CATSSRQDDTEAFF. CDR3 coding DNA: TGTGCCACCAGCAGCAGACAGGACGACACTGAAGCTTTCTTT.

The genes are TRBV6-6 and TRBJ2-7, with a weak D call TRBD2 (5 bases). Germline-derived CDR1 and CDR2 are MNHNY and SVGAGI (reference sequence). The ends were cut back, 4 bases at V and 7 bases at J, with 17 bases in the middle. This CDR3 is built from 14 residues. CDR3 coding DNA: TGTGCCAGCAGTTCTTTACCGGGCTCGGGAGAGCAGTACTTC. This translates into CASSSLPGSGEQYF.

CDR3: CASSMVRDTEAFF. DNA for the CDR3: TGTGCCAGTAGTATGGTCCGGGACACTGAAGCTTTCTTT. The chain recombines TRBV19 with TRBJ1-1, with D unclear. Trimming pared 3 bases from V and 3 bases from J, leaving 8 bases between. Germline lookup yields CDR1 LNHDA and CDR2 SQIVND (reference sequence). The CDR3 has 13 amino acids.

This chain joins TRBV13 and TRBJ2-5; TRBD1 matches at 8 bases. The V gene end was trimmed by 0 bases and the J gene end by 2 bases; junction bases not matched to a gene: 2. Germline loops: CDR1 PRHDT, CDR2 FYEKMQ (reference sequence). The CDR3 sequence is 15 residues long. The CDR3 coding sequence is TGTGCCAGCAGCTTAGGAGGGACAGGACAAGAGACCCAGTACTTC. Its protein product is CASSLGGTGQETQYF.

This chain joins TRBV5-1 and TRBJ2-3; maybe TRBD1 (6 bases). Germline CDR1 reads SGHRS; CDR2 reads YFSETQ. The V gene lost 5 bases and the J gene lost 0 bases, with 13 bases spanning the gap. This CDR3 region has 15 residues. The CDR3 DNA follows: TGCGCCAGCAGGCCCAGGGGCACTAGCACAGATACGCAGTATTTT. Translated: CASRPRGTSTDTQYF.

This sequence joins TRBV7-9 and TRBJ1-1, with 7 bases that match TRBD1. The CDR3 covers 16 residues. Trimming removed 6 bases from V and 3 bases from J; junction bases left unmatched: 13. Germline CDR1 and CDR2: SEHNR and FQNEAQ (reference sequence). DNA of the CDR3: TGTGCCAGCAGACGTATACAGGGGAATCCTGACACTGAAGCTTTCTTT. This translates into CASRRIQGNPDTEAFF.

The chain recombines TRBV11-1 with TRBJ2-1; no reliable D call. Trimming cost V 6 bases and J 3 bases, with 9 bases left between them. CDR1 SGHAT and CDR2 FQDESV come from the germline V gene (reference sequence). The CDR3 totals 13 residues. This CDR3 reads CASSSLGYNEQFF. For the CDR3, the DNA is TGTGCCAGCAGTAGCCTCGGCTACAATGAGCAGTTCTTC.

This clone was detected a few times. V gene TRBV9 combines with J gene TRBJ1-2; D is uncertain. Germline V gene data show CDR1 as SGDLS and CDR2 as YYNGEE. The CDR3 has 13 residues. V gave up 4 bases and J gave up 3 bases, with 10 bases separating them. The CDR3 DNA reads as TGTGCCAGCAGCCCCGGGTTTGACTATGGCTACACCTTC. Its translation is CASSPGFDYGYTF.

V gene TRBV11-2 combines with J gene TRBJ2-1, with 7 bases aligning to TRBD1. V shed 2 bases, J shed 3 bases, and the junction held 4 bases outside the gene matches. The germline V gene encodes CDR1 SGHAT and CDR2 FQNNGV. The CDR3 consists of 15 residues. CDR3 coding DNA: TGTGCCAGCAGCTTACTCCGACAGGGCTACAATGAGCAGTTCTTC. This gives the protein CASSLLRQGYNEQFF.

The chain joins TRBV6-1 to TRBJ2-2; D perhaps matches TRBD2 (6 bases). CDR3 length: 15 amino acids. The germline V gene has CDR1 MNHNS and CDR2 SASEGT. V was cut by 6 bases and J by 5 bases, with 16 bases left in between. The chain's CDR3 is CASRGRQTGTGELFF. In DNA form, the CDR3 reads TGTGCCAGCAGGGGGAGGCAGACCGGGACCGGGGAGCTGTTTTTT.

V gene TRBV5-1 combines with J gene TRBJ2-3; 10 bases are a match to TRBD1. CDR3 length: 15 residues. CDR1 and CDR2 (germline): SGHRS, YFSETQ. Trimming took 0 bases from V and 3 from J; bases not matched to a gene: 1. The CDR3: CASSLGQGATDTQYF. The CDR3 DNA reads as TGCGCCAGCAGCTTGGGACAGGGGGCGACAGATACGCAGTATTTT. The whole variable domain, remainder taken from reference TRBV5-1 and TRBJ2-3, is KAGVTQTPRYLIKTRGQQVTLSCSPISGHRSVSWYQQTPGQGLQFLFEYFSETQRNKGNFPGRFSGRQFSNSRSEMNVSTLELGDSALYLCASSLGQGATDTQYFGPGTRLTVL.

The chain links TRBV27 to TRBJ2-1, with 7 bases matching TRBD1. Germline trimming cut 3 bases from V and 4 bases from J; bases unmatched to any gene: 9. Germline CDR1 reads MNHEY; CDR2 reads SMNVEV (reference sequence). CDR3 length equals 16 residues. CDR3 in DNA: TGTGCCAGCAGTTTTGGGGGACAGCTAGCTTACAATGAGCAGTTCTTC. It specifies CASSFGGQLAYNEQFF.

The genes are TRBV5-1 and TRBJ2-7; 8 nucleotides align to TRBD2. Losses at the gene ends were 1 base for V and 2 bases for J; bases not matched to a gene: 11. The germline gives CDR1 SGHRS, CDR2 YFSETQ. The CDR3 loop spans 17 amino acids. The CDR3 nucleotides are TGCGCCAGCAGCTTGAACGGTCTAGCGGGTCCTACCTACGAGCAGTACTTC. It is translated as CASSLNGLAGPTYEQYF.

The sample holds a few counts of this clone. This chain links TRBV6-1 with TRBJ1-2, with TRBD1 matching over 10 bases. V was pared by 2 bases and J by 4 bases, with 1 base of the junction left unmatched. The CDR3 covers 14 residues. The germline V gene encodes CDR1 MNHNS and CDR2 SASEGT. The CDR3 region has the DNA TGTGCCAGCAGTGAAAGGGACAGGGGCTATGGCTACACCTTC. It yields the protein CASSERDRGYGYTF.

The J gene is TRBJ2-1, the V gene TRBV7-2, with 8 bases that match TRBD1. The germline CDR1 and CDR2 sequences are SGHTA and FQGNSA. CDR3 size: 15 residues. After removal of 3 bases from V and 5 bases from J, the junction contained 6 bases not matched to a gene. As DNA, the CDR3 is TGTGCCAGCAGCTTGAGAGACAGGGGCGACAATGAGCAGTTCTTC. It is translated as CASSLRDRGDNEQFF.

The genes are TRBV9 and TRBJ2-3; TRBD2 matches 7 bases. Germline values: CDR1 SGDLS, CDR2 YYNGEE. The ends lost 3 bases at V and 6 bases at J; junction bases unmatched: 1. The CDR3 is made up of 12 amino acids. The chain's CDR3 is CASSAGGDTQYF. CDR3 nucleotides: TGTGCCAGCAGCGCCGGGGGGGATACGCAGTATTTT.

V gene TRBV29-1 combines with J gene TRBJ2-5, with 7 bases matching TRBD2. Germline V gene data show CDR1 as SQVTM and CDR2 as ANQGSEA. The CDR3 runs 13 residues. The junction had 6 bases not matched to a gene; V was cut back by 4 bases and J by 4 bases. For the CDR3, the DNA is TGCAGCGTTGGCGTGGCGGGGGTAGAGACCCAGTACTTC. Residues: CSVGVAGVETQYF.